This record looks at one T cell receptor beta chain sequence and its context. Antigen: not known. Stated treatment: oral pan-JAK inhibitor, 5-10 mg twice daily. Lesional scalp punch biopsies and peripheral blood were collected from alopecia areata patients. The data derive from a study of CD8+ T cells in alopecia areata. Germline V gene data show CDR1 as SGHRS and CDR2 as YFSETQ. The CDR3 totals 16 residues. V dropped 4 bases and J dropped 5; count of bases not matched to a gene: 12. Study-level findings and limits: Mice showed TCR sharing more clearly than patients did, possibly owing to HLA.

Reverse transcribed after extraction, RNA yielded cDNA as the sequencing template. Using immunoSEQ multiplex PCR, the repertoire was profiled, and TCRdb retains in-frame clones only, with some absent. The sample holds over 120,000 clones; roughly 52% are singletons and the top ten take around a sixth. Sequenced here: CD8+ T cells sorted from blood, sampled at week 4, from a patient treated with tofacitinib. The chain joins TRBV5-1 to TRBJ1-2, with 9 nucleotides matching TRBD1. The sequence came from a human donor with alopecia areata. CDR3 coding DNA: TGCGCCAGCAGCCCAGACATCCGGGACAGGGTTTATGGCTACACCTTC. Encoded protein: CASSPDIRDRVYGYTF.